This entry is about one T cell receptor beta chain. The CDR3 end is not reached by the read, which stops 3 residues before it; the germline J gene fills it in. The record originates from a study of T cells in women clearing cervical HPV infection. Clones were sequenced by immunoSEQ multiplex PCR, and TCRdb holds only the in-frame ones, with some missing. The sample table sets out approximately 32,000 clones. Germline V gene data show CDR1 as SEHNR and CDR2 as FQNEAQ (reference sequence). V gave up 5 bases and J gave up 4 bases, with 12 bases separating them. There are 13 residues in the CDR3. Source material: blood buffy coat. The sequence was collected from a woman aged 18 to 75 with a cervical HPV16 infection that either progressed to CIN3+ or cleared (not recorded which). This chain links TRBV7-9 with TRBJ2-7, with D perhaps matching TRBD1 (6 bases). CDR3 DNA, as far as it was read: TGTGCCAGCAGCCTGACAGGTCCGTACGAG. This sequence encodes CASSLTGPYE. The full CDR3 is CASSLTGPYEQYF.